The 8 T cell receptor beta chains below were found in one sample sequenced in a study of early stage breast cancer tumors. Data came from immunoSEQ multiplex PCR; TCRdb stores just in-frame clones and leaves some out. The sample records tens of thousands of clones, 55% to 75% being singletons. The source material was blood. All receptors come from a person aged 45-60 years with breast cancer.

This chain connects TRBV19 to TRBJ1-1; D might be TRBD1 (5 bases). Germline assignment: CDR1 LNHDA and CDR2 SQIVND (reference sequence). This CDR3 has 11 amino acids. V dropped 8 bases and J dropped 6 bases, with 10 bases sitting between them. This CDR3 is CASRRQSEAFF. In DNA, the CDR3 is TGTGCCAGTCGGAGACAGTCTGAAGCTTTCTTT.

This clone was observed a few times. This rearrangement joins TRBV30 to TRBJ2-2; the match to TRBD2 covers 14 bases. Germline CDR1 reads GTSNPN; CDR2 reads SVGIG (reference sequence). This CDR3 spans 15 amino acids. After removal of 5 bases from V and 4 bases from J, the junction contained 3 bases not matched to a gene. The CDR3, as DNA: TGTGCCTGGGCGACTAGCGGGGGGGCCACCGGGGAGCTGTTTTTT. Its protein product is CAWATSGGATGELFF. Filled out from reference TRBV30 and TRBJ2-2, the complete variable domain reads SQTIHQWPATLVQPVGSPLSLECTVEGTSNPNLYWYRQAAGRGLQLLFYSVGIGQISSEVPQNLSASRPQDRQFILSSKKLLLSDSGFYLCAWATSGGATGELFFGEGSRLTVL.

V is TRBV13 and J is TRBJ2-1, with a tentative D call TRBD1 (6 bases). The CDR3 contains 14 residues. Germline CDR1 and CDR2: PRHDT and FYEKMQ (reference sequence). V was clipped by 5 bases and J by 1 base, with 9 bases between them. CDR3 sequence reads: CASSTRGSYNEQFF. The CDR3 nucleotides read TGTGCCAGCAGCACCAGGGGTTCCTACAATGAGCAGTTCTTC.

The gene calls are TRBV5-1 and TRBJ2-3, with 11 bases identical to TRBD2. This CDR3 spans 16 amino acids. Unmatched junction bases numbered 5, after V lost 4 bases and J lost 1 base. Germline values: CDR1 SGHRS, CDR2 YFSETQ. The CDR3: CASSRTGLAGTDTQYF. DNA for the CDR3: TGCGCCAGCAGCCGGACGGGACTAGCGGGCACAGATACGCAGTATTTT. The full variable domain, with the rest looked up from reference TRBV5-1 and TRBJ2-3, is KAGVTQTPRYLIKTRGQQVTLSCSPISGHRSVSWYQQTPGQGLQFLFEYFSETQRNKGNFPGRFSGRQFSNSRSEMNVSTLELGDSALYLCASSRTGLAGTDTQYFGPGTRLTVL.

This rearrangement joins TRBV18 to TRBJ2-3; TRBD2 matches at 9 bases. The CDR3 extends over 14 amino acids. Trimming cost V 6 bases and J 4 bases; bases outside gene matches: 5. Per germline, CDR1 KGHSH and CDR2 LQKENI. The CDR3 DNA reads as TGTGCCAGCTCCCAAGCGGGAGGATCAGATACGCAGTATTTT. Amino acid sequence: CASSQAGGSDTQYF.

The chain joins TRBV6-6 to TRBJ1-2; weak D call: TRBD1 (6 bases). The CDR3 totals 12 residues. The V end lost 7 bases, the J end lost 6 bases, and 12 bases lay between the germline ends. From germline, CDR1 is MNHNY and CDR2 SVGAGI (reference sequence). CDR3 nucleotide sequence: TGTGCCAGCACTTATTCAGGGGATGGCTACACCTTC. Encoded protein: CASTYSGDGYTF.

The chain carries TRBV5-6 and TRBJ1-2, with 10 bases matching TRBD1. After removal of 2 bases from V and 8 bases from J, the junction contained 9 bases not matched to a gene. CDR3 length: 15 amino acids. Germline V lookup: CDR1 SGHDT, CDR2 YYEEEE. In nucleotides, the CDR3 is TGTGCCAGCAGCTTTAGGGACAGGGGATTTGAGGGCTACACCTTC. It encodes CASSFRDRGFEGYTF.

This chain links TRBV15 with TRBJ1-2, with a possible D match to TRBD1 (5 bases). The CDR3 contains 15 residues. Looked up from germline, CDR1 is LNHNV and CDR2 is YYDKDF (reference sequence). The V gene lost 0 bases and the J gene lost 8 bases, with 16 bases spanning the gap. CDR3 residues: CATSRDRPGQEGYTF. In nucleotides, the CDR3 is TGTGCCACCAGCAGAGACCGCCCAGGGCAAGAGGGCTACACCTTC.